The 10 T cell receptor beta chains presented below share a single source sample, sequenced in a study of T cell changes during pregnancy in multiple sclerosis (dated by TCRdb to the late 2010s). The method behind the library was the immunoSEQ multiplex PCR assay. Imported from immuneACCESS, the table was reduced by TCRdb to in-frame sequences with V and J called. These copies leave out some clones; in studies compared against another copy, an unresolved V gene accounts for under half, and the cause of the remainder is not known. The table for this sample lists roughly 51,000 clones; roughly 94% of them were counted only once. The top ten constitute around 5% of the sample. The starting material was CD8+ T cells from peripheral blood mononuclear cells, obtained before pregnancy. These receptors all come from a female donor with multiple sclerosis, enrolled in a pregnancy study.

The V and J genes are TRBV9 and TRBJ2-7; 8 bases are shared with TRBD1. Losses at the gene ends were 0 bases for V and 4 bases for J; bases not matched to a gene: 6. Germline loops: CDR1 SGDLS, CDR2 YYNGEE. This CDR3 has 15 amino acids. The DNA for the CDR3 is TGTGCCAGCAGCGTAGGGGCAGGGGGCGCATACGAGCAGTACTTC. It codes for CASSVGAGGAYEQYF.

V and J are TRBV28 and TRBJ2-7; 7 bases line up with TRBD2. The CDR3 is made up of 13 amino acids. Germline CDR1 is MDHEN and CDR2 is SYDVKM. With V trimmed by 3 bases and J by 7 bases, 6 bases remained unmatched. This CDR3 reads CASSFSGLVEQYF. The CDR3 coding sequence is TGTGCCAGCAGTTTTAGCGGGCTAGTGGAGCAGTACTTC.

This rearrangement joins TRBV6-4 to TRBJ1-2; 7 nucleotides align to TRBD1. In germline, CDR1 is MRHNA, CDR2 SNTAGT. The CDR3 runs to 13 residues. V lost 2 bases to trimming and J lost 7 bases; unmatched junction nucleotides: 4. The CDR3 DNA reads TGTGCCAGCAGTGACAGGGGGCACGGTGGCTACACCTTC. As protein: CASSDRGHGGYTF.

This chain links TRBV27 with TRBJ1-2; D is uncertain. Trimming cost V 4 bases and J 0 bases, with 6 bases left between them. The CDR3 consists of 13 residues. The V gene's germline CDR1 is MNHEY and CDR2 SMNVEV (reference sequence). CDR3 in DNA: TGTGCCAGCAGTTATCGGGCTAACTATGGCTACACCTTC. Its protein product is CASSYRANYGYTF.

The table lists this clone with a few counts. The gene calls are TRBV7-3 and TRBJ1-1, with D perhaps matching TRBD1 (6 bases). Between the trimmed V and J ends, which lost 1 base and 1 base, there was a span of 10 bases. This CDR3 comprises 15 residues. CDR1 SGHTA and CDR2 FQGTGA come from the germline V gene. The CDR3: CASSLITRGNTEAFF. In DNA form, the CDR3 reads TGTGCCAGCAGCTTAATAACCAGGGGGAACACTGAAGCTTTCTTT.

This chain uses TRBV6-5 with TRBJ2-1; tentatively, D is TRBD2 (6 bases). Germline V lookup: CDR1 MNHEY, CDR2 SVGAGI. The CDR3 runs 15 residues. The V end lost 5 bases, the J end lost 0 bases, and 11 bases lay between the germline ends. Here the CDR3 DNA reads TGTGCCAGCAGTGCGGGACCGTTCTCCTACAATGAGCAGTTCTTC. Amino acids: CASSAGPFSYNEQFF.

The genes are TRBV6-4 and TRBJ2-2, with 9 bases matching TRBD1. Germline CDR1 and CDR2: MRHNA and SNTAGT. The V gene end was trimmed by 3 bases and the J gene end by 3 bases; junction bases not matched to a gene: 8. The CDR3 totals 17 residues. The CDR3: CASSEFAGTGHTGELFF. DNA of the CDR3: TGTGCCAGCAGTGAATTTGCCGGGACAGGGCACACCGGGGAGCTGTTTTTT.

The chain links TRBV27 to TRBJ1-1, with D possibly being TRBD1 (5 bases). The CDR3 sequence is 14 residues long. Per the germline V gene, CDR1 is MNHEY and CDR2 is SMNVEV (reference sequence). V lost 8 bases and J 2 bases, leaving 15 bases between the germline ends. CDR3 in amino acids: CASLSGVGNTEAFF. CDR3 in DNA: TGTGCCAGCCTTTCGGGGGTAGGAAACACTGAAGCTTTCTTT.

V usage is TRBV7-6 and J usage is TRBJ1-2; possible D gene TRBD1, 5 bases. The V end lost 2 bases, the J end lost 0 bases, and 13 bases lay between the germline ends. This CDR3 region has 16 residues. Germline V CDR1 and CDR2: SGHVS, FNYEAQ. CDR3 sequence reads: CASSLLKTAANYGYTF. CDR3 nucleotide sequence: TGTGCCAGCAGCTTATTAAAGACAGCAGCTAACTATGGCTACACCTTC.

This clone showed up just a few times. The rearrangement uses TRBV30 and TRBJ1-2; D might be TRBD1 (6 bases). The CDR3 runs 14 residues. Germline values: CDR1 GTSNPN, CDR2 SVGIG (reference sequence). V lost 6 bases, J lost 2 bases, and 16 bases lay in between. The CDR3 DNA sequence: TGTGCCTGCCTACTTACCACAGGGAACTATGGCTACACCTTC. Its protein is CACLLTTGNYGYTF.